Shown below are 5 T cell receptor beta chains from a single sample sequenced in a study of B cell selection in AIRE deficiency. Method: immunoSEQ multiplex PCR; TCRdb's copy keeps in-frame clones and lacks some. The sample lists 20,000 to 25,000 clones; roughly 97% were seen once. The sorted conventional CD4 T cells were gated as CD4+CD127+. The source material was conventional CD4+ T cells sorted from PBMCs. These receptors were taken from a human donor with AIRE deficiency.

The chain joins TRBV5-1 to TRBJ2-1; D possibly corresponds to TRBD1 (5 bases). Germline V lookup: CDR1 SGHRS, CDR2 YFSETQ. The germline V and J ends were trimmed by 1 base and 6 bases, with 11 bases remaining between them. This CDR3 is built from 14 residues. CDR3 sequence (DNA): TGCGCCAGCAGCTTGTCAGGGAAAGTCAATGAGCAGTTCTTC. Its protein product is CASSLSGKVNEQFF.

The V call is TRBV6-5, the J call TRBJ2-5, with a possible D match to TRBD2 (7 bases). This CDR3 is 15 amino acids long. The V end was cut by 2 bases, the J end by 11 bases, with 21 bases between. Per germline, CDR1 MNHEY and CDR2 SVGAGI. The CDR3 is CASSYAGALAWEQYF. In nucleotides, the CDR3 is TGTGCCAGCAGTTACGCGGGGGCGCTTGCGTGGGAGCAGTACTTC.

CDR3 loop: CASSPPNTEAFF. Here the CDR3 DNA reads TGTGCCAGCAGCCCACCGAACACTGAAGCTTTCTTT. The rearrangement links TRBV7-2 to TRBJ1-1, with D unresolved. Between the trimmed V and J ends, which lost 5 bases and 1 base, there was a span of 5 bases. The CDR3 is 12 residues long. The germline V gene has CDR1 SGHTA and CDR2 FQGNSA.

The gene calls are TRBV18 and TRBJ2-3, with TRBD2 matching over 11 bases. This CDR3 spans 15 amino acids. The germline gives CDR1 KGHSH, CDR2 LQKENI. V trimming: 4 bases; J trimming: 4 bases; junction bases outside the gene matches: 4. As DNA, the CDR3 is TGTGCCAGCTCACAGACTAGCGGGGACTCAGATACGCAGTATTTT. It specifies CASSQTSGDSDTQYF.

This sequence joins TRBV19 and TRBJ2-7, with D perhaps matching TRBD1 (6 bases). CDR1 is LNHDA and CDR2 is SQIVND in the germline V gene (reference sequence). CDR3 length equals 13 residues. V was trimmed by 10 bases and J by 1 base, leaving 14 bases between them. CDR3 bases: TGTGCCACGCGCCTAGGACAGTCCTACGAGCAGTACTTC. Amino acid sequence: CATRLGQSYEQYF.